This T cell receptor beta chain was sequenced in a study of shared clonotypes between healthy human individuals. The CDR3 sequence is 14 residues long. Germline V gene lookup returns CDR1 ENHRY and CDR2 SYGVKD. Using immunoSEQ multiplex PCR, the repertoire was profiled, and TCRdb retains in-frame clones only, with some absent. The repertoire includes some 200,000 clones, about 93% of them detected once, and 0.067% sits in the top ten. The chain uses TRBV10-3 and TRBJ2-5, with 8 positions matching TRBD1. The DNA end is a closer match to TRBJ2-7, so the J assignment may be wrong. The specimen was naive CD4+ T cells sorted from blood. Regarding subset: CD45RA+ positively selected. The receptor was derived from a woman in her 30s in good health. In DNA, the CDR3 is TGTGCCATCAGTGGTCAGGGGGCGCAAAGCGAGCAGTACTTC. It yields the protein CAISGQGAQSEQYF.